One TCR beta chain is described in this entry. Profiled with immunoSEQ multiplex PCR; TCRdb holds only in-frame clones, not every one. Here the sample spans around 56,000 clones, 80% to 95% being singletons. This sample was taken from a study of T cell changes during pregnancy in multiple sclerosis. The V end lost 5 bases, the J end lost 10 bases, and 20 bases lay between the germline ends. Germline assignment: CDR1 SQVTM and CDR2 ANQGSEA. The CDR3 runs 13 residues. The sample in question was peripheral blood, obtained in the third trimester of pregnancy. The chain links TRBV29-1 to TRBJ1-1, with a possible D match to TRBD1 (6 bases). The sequence derives from a female donor in good health, enrolled as a control in a pregnancy study. CDR3 sequence (DNA): TGCAGCGTTCAGACAGGAAACCCCGGAGGAGCTTTCTTT. This encodes CSVQTGNPGGAFF.